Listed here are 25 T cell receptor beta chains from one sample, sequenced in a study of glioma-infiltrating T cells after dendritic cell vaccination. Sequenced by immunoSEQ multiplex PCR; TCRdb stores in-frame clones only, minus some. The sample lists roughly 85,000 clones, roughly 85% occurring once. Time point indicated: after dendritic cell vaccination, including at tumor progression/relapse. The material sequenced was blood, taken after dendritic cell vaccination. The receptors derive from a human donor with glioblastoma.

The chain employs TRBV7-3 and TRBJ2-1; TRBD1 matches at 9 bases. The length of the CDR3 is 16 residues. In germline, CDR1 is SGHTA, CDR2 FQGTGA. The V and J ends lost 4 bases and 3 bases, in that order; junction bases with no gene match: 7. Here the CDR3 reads CASSSLGGQGYNEQFF. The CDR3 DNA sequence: TGTGCCAGCAGCTCTTTAGGGGGACAGGGCTACAATGAGCAGTTCTTC. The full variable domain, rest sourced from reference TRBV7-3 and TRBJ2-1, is GAGVSQTPSNKVTEKGKYVELRCDPISGHTALYWYRQSLGQGPEFLIYFQGTGAADDSGLPNDRFFAVRPEGSVSTLKIQRTERGDSAVYLCASSSLGGQGYNEQFFGPGTRLTVL.

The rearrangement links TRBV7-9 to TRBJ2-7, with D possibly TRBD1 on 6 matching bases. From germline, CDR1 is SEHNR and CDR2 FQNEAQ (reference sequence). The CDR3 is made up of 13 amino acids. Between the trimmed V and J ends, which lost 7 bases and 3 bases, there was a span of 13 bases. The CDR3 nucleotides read TGTGCCAGCACCTCAGACAGGTTCTACGAGCAGTACTTC. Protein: CASTSDRFYEQYF.

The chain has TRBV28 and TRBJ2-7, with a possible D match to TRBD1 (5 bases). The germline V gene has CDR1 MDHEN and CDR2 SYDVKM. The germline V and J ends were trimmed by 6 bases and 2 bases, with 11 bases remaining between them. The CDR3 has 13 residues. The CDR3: CASRERGPYEQYF. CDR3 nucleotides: TGTGCCAGCAGGGAAAGGGGTCCCTACGAGCAGTACTTC.

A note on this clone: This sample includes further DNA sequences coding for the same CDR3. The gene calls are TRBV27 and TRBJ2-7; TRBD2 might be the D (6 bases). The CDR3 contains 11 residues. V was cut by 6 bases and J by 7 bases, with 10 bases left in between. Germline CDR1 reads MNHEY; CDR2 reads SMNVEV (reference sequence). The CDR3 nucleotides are TGTGCCAGCAGCCTGGGGGGTGAGCAGTACTTC. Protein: CASSLGGEQYF.

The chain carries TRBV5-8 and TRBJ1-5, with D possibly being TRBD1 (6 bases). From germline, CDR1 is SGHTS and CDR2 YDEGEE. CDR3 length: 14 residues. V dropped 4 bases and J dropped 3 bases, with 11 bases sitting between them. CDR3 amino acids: CASSRGQINQPQHF. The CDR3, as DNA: TGTGCCAGCAGCCGAGGACAGATCAATCAGCCCCAGCATTTT. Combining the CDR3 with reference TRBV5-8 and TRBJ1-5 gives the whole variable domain EAGVTQSPTHLIKTRGQQATLRCSPISGHTSVYWYQQALGLGLQFLLWYDEGEERNRGNFPPRFSGRQFPNYSSELNVNALELEDSALYLCASSRGQINQPQHFGDGTRLSIL.

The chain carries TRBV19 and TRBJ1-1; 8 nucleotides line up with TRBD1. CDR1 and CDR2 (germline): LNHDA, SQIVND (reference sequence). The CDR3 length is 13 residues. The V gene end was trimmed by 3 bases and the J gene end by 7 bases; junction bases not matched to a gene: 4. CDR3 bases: TGTGCCAGTAGTATCGCGACAGGGGATGAAGCTTTCTTT. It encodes CASSIATGDEAFF.

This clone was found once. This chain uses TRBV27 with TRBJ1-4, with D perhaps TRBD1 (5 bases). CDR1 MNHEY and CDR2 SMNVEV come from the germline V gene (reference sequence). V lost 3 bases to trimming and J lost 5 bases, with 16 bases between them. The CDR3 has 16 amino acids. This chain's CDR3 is CASSFDPDIGNEKLFF. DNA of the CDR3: TGTGCCAGCAGTTTCGACCCGGACATTGGGAATGAAAAACTGTTTTTT.

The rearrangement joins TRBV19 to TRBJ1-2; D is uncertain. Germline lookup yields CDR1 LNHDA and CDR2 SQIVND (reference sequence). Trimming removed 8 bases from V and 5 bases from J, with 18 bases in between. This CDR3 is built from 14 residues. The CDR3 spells CASGSGWEWYGYTF. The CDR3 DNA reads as TGTGCCAGTGGCTCGGGATGGGAGTGGTATGGCTACACCTTC.

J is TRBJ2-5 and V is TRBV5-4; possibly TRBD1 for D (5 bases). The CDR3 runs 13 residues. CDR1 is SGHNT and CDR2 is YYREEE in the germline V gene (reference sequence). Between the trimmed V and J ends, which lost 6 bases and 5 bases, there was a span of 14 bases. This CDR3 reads CASTGQGWETQYF. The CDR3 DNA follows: TGTGCCAGCACAGGGCAGGGTTGGGAGACCCAGTACTTC.

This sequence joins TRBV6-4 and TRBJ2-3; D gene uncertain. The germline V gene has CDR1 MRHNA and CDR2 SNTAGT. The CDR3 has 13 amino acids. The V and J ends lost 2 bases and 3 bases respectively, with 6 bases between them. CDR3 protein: CASSDSRTDTQYF. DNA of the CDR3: TGTGCCAGCAGTGACAGCCGGACAGATACGCAGTATTTT.

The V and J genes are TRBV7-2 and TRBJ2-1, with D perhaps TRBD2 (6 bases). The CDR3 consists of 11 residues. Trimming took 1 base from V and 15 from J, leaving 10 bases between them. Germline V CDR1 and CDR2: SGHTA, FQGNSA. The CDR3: CASSLGGERFF. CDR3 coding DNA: TGTGCCAGCAGCTTAGGGGGGGAACGGTTCTTC.

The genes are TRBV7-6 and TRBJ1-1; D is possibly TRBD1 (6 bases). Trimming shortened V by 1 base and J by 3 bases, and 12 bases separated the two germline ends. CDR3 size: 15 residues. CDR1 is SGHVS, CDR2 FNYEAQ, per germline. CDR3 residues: CASSLEQGPYTEAFF. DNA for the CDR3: TGTGCCAGCAGCTTAGAACAGGGTCCGTACACTGAAGCTTTCTTT.

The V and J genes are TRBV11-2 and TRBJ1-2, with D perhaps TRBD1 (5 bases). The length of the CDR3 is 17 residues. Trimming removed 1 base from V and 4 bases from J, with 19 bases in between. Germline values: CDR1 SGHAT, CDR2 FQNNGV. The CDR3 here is CASSLGTGGDFSYGYTF. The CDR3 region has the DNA TGTGCCAGCAGCTTAGGAACAGGAGGGGATTTTTCCTATGGCTACACCTTC.

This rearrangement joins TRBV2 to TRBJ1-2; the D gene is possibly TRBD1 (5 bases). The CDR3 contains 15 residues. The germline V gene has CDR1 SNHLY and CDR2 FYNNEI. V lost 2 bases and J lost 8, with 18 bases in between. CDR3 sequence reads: CASSELGQGGEGYTF. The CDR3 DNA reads TGTGCCAGCAGTGAACTGGGGCAGGGTGGTGAGGGCTACACCTTC. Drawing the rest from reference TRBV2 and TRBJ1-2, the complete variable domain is EPEVTQTPSHQVTQMGQEVILRCVPISNHLYFYWYRQILGQKVEFLVSFYNNEISEKSEIFDDQFSVERPDGSNFTLKIRSTKLEDSAMYFCASSELGQGGEGYTFGSGTRLTVV.

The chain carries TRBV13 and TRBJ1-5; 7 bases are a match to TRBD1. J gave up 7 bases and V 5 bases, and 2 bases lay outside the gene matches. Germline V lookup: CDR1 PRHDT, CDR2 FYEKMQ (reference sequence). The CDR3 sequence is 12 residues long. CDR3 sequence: CASSQGGQPQHF. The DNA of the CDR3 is TGTGCCAGCAGCCAGGGGGGCCAGCCCCAGCATTTT.

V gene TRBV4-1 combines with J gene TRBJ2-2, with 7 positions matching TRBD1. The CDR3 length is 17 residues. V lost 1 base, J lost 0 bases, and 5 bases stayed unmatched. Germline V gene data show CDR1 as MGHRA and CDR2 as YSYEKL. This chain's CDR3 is CASSQGPGQANTGELFF. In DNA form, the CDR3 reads TGCGCCAGCAGCCAAGGCCCCGGACAGGCGAACACCGGGGAGCTGTTTTTT.

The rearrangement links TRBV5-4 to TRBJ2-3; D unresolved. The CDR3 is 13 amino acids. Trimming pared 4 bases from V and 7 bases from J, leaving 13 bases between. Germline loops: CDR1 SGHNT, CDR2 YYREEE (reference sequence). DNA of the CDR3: TGTGCCAGCAGCCCGGCGGCTTCTAATACGCAGTATTTT. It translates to CASSPAASNTQYF.

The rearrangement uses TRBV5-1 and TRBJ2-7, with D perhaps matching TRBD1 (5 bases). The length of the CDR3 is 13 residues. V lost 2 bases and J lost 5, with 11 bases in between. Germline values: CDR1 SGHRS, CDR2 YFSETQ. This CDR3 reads CASSFAGIDEQYF. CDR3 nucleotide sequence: TGCGCCAGCAGCTTCGCAGGGATCGACGAGCAGTACTTC. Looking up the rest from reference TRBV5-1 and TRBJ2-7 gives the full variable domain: KAGVTQTPRYLIKTRGQQVTLSCSPISGHRSVSWYQQTPGQGLQFLFEYFSETQRNKGNFPGRFSGRQFSNSRSEMNVSTLELGDSALYLCASSFAGIDEQYFGPGTRLTVT.

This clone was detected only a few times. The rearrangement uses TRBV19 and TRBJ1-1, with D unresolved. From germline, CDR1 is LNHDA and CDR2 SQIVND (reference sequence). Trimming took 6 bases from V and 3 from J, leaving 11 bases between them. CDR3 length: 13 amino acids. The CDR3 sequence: CASSKTRYTEAFF. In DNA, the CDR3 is TGTGCCAGTAGCAAGACGAGGTACACTGAAGCTTTCTTT. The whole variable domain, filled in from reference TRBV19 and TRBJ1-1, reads DGGITQSPKYLFRKEGQNVTLSCEQNLNHDAMYWYRQDPGQGLRLIYYSQIVNDFQKGDIAEGYSVSREKKESFPLTVTSAQKNPTAFYLCASSKTRYTEAFFGQGTRLTVV.

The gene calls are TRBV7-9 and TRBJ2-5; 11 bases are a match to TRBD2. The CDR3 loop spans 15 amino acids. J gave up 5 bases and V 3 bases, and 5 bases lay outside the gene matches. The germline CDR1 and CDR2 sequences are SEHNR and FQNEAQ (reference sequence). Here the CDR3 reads CASSFSGGAGETQYF. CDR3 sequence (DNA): TGTGCCAGCAGCTTTAGCGGGGGGGCTGGGGAGACCCAGTACTTC.

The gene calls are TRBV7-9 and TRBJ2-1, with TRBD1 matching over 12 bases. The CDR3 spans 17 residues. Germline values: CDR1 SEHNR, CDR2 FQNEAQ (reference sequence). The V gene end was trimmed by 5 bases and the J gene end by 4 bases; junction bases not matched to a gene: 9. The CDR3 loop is CASSPGTGGMSYNEQFF. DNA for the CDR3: TGTGCCAGCAGCCCCGGGACAGGGGGCATGTCGTACAATGAGCAGTTCTTC.

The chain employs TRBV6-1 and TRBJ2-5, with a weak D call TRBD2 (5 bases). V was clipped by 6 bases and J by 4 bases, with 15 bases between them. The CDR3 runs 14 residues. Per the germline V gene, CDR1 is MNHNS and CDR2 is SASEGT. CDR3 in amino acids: CASRIGVRVETQYF. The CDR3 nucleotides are TGTGCCAGCAGGATCGGGGTGAGGGTAGAGACCCAGTACTTC.

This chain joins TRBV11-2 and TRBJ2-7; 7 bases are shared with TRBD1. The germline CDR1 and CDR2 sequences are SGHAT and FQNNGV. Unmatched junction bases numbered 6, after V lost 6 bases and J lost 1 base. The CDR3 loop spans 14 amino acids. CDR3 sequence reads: CASRTGFSSYEQYF. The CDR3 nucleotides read TGTGCCAGCAGGACAGGGTTTTCGTCCTACGAGCAGTACTTC.

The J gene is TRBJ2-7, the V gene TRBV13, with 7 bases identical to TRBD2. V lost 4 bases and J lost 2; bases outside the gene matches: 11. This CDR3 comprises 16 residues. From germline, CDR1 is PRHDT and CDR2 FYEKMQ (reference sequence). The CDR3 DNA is TGTGCCAGCAGCTCAATGTATGGGGGGGTTACCTACGAGCAGTACTTC. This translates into CASSSMYGGVTYEQYF.

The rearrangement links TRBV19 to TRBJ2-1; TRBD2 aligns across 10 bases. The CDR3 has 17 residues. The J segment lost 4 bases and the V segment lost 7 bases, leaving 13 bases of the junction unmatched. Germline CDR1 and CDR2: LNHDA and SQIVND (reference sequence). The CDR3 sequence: CASTESGRANPYNEQFF. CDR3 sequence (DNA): TGTGCCAGTACGGAGAGCGGGAGGGCCAATCCTTACAATGAGCAGTTCTTC.